This passage covers 16 T cell receptor beta chains from one sample sequenced in a study of T cells expressing NK-cell markers. TCRdb re-called the 5' RACE reads and shows each CDR3 protein once, DNA omitted. Recorded for this sample: approximately 550,000 distinct CDR3 sequences. The material sequenced was blood T cells: a sorted CD56 or NKG2C T cell subset, CD4+ or CD8+ T cells, or bulk PBMC T cells (not recorded which). All receptors derive from a young man in good health.

V usage is TRBV6-6 and J usage is TRBJ2-7; TCRdb's D call, TRBD1, is unchecked because there is no DNA. The CDR3 is 13 amino acids. CDR1 and CDR2 (germline): MNHNY, SVGAGI (reference sequence). CDR3 protein: CATWDREVREQYF.

The chain is built from TRBV2 and TRBJ1-5; the TCRdb D gene call, TRBD1, has no DNA to confirm it. Germline V gene lookup returns CDR1 SNHLY and CDR2 FYNNEI. This CDR3 is 15 amino acids long. The CDR3 sequence is CASSRFMGGDQPQHF.

This chain uses TRBV12-3 or TRBV12-4 with TRBJ2-2. The CDR3 loop spans 14 amino acids. The CDR3 loop is CASSSSEYTGELFF.

The chain links TRBV29-1 to TRBJ2-7; the D call of TRBD2 rests on TCRdb alone, since no DNA is present to check it. The CDR3 is 15 amino acids. Germline CDR1 reads SQVTM; CDR2 reads ANQGSEA. The CDR3 here is CSAAAGLAGSYEQYF.

This sequence joins TRBV5-1 and TRBJ2-3; TCRdb calls TRBD2, which cannot be checked without DNA. Looked up from germline, CDR1 is SGHRS and CDR2 is YFSETQ. The CDR3 is made up of 17 amino acids. The chain's CDR3 is CASSLDLSGLGTDTQYF. The whole variable domain, filled in from reference TRBV5-1 and TRBJ2-3, reads KAGVTQTPRYLIKTRGQQVTLSCSPISGHRSVSWYQQTPGQGLQFLFEYFSETQRNKGNFPGRFSGRQFSNSRSEMNVSTLELGDSALYLCASSLDLSGLGTDTQYFGPGTRLTVL.

The chain employs TRBV25-1 and TRBJ1-2; the TRBD1 assignment by TCRdb is unverifiable without DNA. CDR3 length equals 18 residues. Germline V gives CDR1 MGHDK, CDR2 SYGVNS. CDR3 region: CASSEQGALFGVWYGYTF.

V is TRBV21-1 and J is TRBJ2-6. TRBV21-1 is deemed a pseudogene. The CDR3 spans 16 residues. CDR3 loop: CASSNRLSSGANVLTF.

V gene TRBV4-1 combines with J gene TRBJ2-1; TCRdb picks TRBD2, but there is no DNA to check that call. The CDR3 sequence is 17 residues long. Germline V gives CDR1 MGHRA, CDR2 YSYEKL. The CDR3 sequence: CASSQARLAGGGNEQFF.

V usage is TRBV18 and J usage is TRBJ1-4; with no DNA, the TCRdb D assignment of TRBD1 cannot be verified. CDR1 and CDR2 (germline): KGHSH, LQKENI. CDR3 length equals 13 residues. Here the CDR3 reads CASSPFDRTQLFF.

J is TRBJ2-2 and V is TRBV7-9. This CDR3 has 16 residues. Germline V CDR1 and CDR2: SEHNR, FQNEAQ (reference sequence). The CDR3 loop is CASSPSGSGITGELFF.

V is TRBV20-1 and J is TRBJ1-5. Germline V CDR1 and CDR2: DFQATT, SNEGSKA (reference sequence). The CDR3 runs 16 residues. CDR3 residues: CSARDSSTYSNQPQHF.

This chain links TRBV12-3 or TRBV12-4 with TRBJ2-5; checking the TCRdb D call of TRBD2 is not possible without DNA. The CDR3 covers 19 residues. CDR3 amino acids: CASSLETSGKRVPQETQYF.

This chain uses TRBV3-1 with TRBJ2-1; TCRdb reports TRBD2, a call that lacks DNA to check it against. CDR3 length: 17 amino acids. The germline gives CDR1 LGHDT, CDR2 YNNKEL (reference sequence). This CDR3 reads CASSQSTGTSGNDEQFF.

The chain carries TRBV19 and TRBJ2-2. The germline V gene encodes CDR1 LNHDA and CDR2 SQIVND (reference sequence). The CDR3 is 13 residues long. The CDR3 here is CASSIKVDGELFF.

The CDR3 region is CASSYSSPSGSNTGELFF. The genes are TRBV6-5 and TRBJ2-2; TCRdb names TRBD2, which stays unverified in the absence of DNA. Per the germline V gene, CDR1 is MNHEY and CDR2 is SVGAGI. The CDR3 sequence is 18 residues long.

The gene calls are TRBV11-1 and TRBJ2-2; absent DNA, TCRdb's TRBD1 call cannot be checked. Germline V CDR1 and CDR2: SGHAT, FQDESV (reference sequence). CDR3 length equals 16 residues. The CDR3 spells CASSLEGQARAGELFF. Variable domain in full (rest from reference TRBV11-1 and TRBJ2-2): EAEVAQSPRYKITEKSQAVAFWCDPISGHATLYWYRQILGQGPELLVQFQDESVVDDSQLPKDRFSAERLKGVDSTLKIQPAELGDSAMYLCASSLEGQARAGELFFGEGSRLTVL.